This TCR beta chain comes out of a study of shared clonotypes between healthy human individuals. Study-wide results and limits: In contrast to clonotypes shared by all four donors, non-shared clonotypes had lower generation probabilities.

With respect to this clone: Its antigen is not known.

Assay used: immunoSEQ multiplex PCR; TCRdb lists only in-frame clones, some missing. The sample lists 2 million to 3 million clones; more than 85% were seen once. CDR3 size: 15 residues. V shed 5 bases and J shed 2 bases, with 16 bases lying between them. Germline V gene sequence: CDR1 LNHDA, CDR2 SQIVND (reference sequence). The TCR was taken from a man younger than 30 in good health. Some clones in this sample may be carry-over from other donors' samples. The sequencing input was naive CD4+ T cells from PBMCs. Subset indicated: CD45RA+ positively selected. The J gene is TRBJ2-7, the V gene TRBV19; D gene uncertain. The CDR3 nucleotides are TGTGCCAGTAGTCTCCGTGGCCAAACCCCCTACGAGCAGTACTTC. Its protein is CASSLRGQTPYEQYF.